Sequencing of this T cell receptor (beta chain) was carried out in a study of blood T cell repertoires in COVID-19. At the level of the study: Sample material is recorded as cDNA or gDNA derived from T cells, B-cell-depleted T cells, or PBMCs.

The V and J ends lost 1 base and 6 bases, in that order; junction bases with no gene match: 4. Germline-derived CDR1 and CDR2 are SEHNR and FQNEAQ (reference sequence). There are 15 residues in the CDR3. Data came from immunoSEQ multiplex PCR; TCRdb stores just in-frame clones and leaves some out. The data hold about 250,000 clones, with 70% to 90% observed a single time. The sequenced sample consisted of peripheral blood. The rearrangement uses TRBV7-9 and TRBJ1-5; 9 nucleotides align to TRBD1. The source of this sequence is a man younger than 35 with active or convalescent COVID-19. This chain's CDR3 is CASSLEGQGFQPQHF. As DNA, the CDR3 is TGTGCCAGCAGCTTAGAGGGACAGGGTTTTCAGCCCCAGCATTTT.